Each of the 21 T cell receptor beta chains below was sequenced from the same sample in a study of T-cell memory formation after mild COVID-19 (dated by TCRdb to 2020 to 2022). Library prep was done by 5' RACE. The reads were generated on an Illumina NovaSeq 6000. The public reads were reprocessed in TCRdb via fastp at Q25 and MiXCR, keeping in-frame beta chains. Rows with one shared CDR3 protein collapse into an entry with the most common genes and DNA. The sample table holds some 210,000 distinct CDR3 sequences, of which over 9.5% were seen once. Approximately 2.8% of the sample lies in the top ten. Input material: PBMCs or a T cell subset sorted from them (not recorded which). These receptors came from a man aged 18 to 35 who had mild COVID-19 (a few samples of this study predate the infection). The sample titles of this study are shuffled in the database, so cell type and time point are left out; the donor was told from shared clones.

The chain employs TRBV4-3 and TRBJ2-3, with D possibly TRBD1 on 5 matching bases. Germline V gene sequence: CDR1 LGHNA, CDR2 YSLEER. This CDR3 is 15 amino acids long. V shed 0 bases and J shed 4 bases, with 11 bases lying between them. The CDR3 region is CASSQEWQGPDTQYF. DNA for the CDR3: TGCGCCAGCAGCCAAGAGTGGCAGGGCCCAGATACGCAGTATTTT.

At least ten counts were recorded for this clonotype. This sequence joins TRBV14 and TRBJ2-7, with 7 bases aligning to TRBD1. Germline V gene data show CDR1 as SGHDN and CDR2 as FVKESK. The ends lost 0 bases at V and 7 bases at J; junction bases unmatched: 3. CDR3 size: 13 residues. CDR3 DNA sequence: TGTGCCAGCAGCCAAGAACGACAGGGAGAGCAGTACTTC. It codes for CASSQERQGEQYF. The variable domain in full, with the rest retrieved from reference TRBV14 and TRBJ2-7, is EAGVTQFPSHSVIEKGQTVTLRCDPISGHDNLYWYRRVMGKEIKFLLHFVKESKQDESGMPNNRFLAERTGGTYSTLKVQPAELEDSGVYFCASSQERQGEQYFGPGTRLTVT.

The chain uses TRBV5-1 and TRBJ1-1; the D is unclear. The V gene lost 0 bases and the J gene lost 1 base, with 10 bases spanning the gap. CDR3 length: 15 residues. CDR1 SGHRS and CDR2 YFSETQ come from the germline V gene. The DNA of the CDR3 is TGCGCCAGCAGCTTGGTACCAGGCGCGAACACTGAAGCTTTCTTT. Its protein is CASSLVPGANTEAFF. The complete variable domain, with remaining parts taken from reference TRBV5-1 and TRBJ1-1, reads KAGVTQTPRYLIKTRGQQVTLSCSPISGHRSVSWYQQTPGQGLQFLFEYFSETQRNKGNFPGRFSGRQFSNSRSEMNVSTLELGDSALYLCASSLVPGANTEAFFGQGTRLTVV.

The sample holds a few counts of this clonotype. The chain has TRBV6-5 and TRBJ1-3; D remains ambiguous. Trimming left V 6 bases short and J 4 bases short, with 10 bases between. Germline CDR1 and CDR2: MNHEY and SVGAGI. The CDR3 contains 13 residues. In DNA, the CDR3 is TGTGCCAGCAGGCGGGCCGGGGGAAACACCATATATTTT. Protein product: CASRRAGGNTIYF.

This clonotype has more than one count but fewer than ten. V and J are TRBV12-3 or TRBV12-4 and TRBJ2-1; D might be TRBD1 (6 bases). The CDR3 spans 14 residues. Between the trimmed V and J ends, which lost 5 bases and 9 bases, there was a span of 17 bases. CDR3 sequence: CASSGTGWVGEQFF. The CDR3 nucleotides read TGTGCCAGCAGTGGTACAGGGTGGGTAGGTGAGCAGTTCTTC.

The chain has TRBV4-2 and TRBJ2-1, with 8 bases that match TRBD1. V lost 5 bases, J lost 9 bases, and 12 bases stayed unmatched. CDR3 size: 15 residues. Germline lookup yields CDR1 LGHNA and CDR2 YNFKEQ. This CDR3 is CASSADRGARIEQFF. CDR3 coding DNA: TGTGCCAGCAGCGCCGACAGGGGAGCGCGTATTGAGCAGTTCTTC.

This clonotype was observed many times. The genes are TRBV7-2 and TRBJ2-7; possibly TRBD1 or TRBD2 for D (5 bases each). V was pared by 1 base and J by 2 bases, with 12 bases between. This CDR3 is built from 15 residues. Germline V gene sequence: CDR1 SGHTA, CDR2 FQGNSA. CDR3 sequence reads: CASSLGVKGPYEQYV. The CDR3 region has the DNA TGTGCCAGCAGCTTAGGAGTCAAGGGACCCTACGAGCAGTACGTC.

The chain recombines TRBV10-3 with TRBJ2-5; D remains ambiguous. This CDR3 is built from 15 residues. CDR1 ENHRY and CDR2 SYGVKD come from the germline V gene. The V end was cut by 0 bases, the J end by 0 bases, with 8 bases between. CDR3 sequence: CAISESRQNQETQYF. CDR3 nucleotide sequence: TGTGCCATCAGTGAGTCGAGGCAGAACCAAGAGACCCAGTACTTC.

This clonotype was observed a handful of times. DNA for the CDR3: TGCGCCAGCAGCTTGACCGGGACAAGGAGGGCCGGGGAGCTGTTTTTT. Encoded protein: CASSLTGTRRAGELFF. The rearrangement uses TRBV5-1 and TRBJ2-2, with D perhaps matching TRBD1 or TRBD2 (6 bases each). The CDR3 spans 16 residues. V lost 1 base and J lost 6, with 16 bases in between. Germline CDR1 SGHRS, CDR2 YFSETQ. Together with reference TRBV5-1 and TRBJ2-2, the CDR3 gives the full variable domain: KAGVTQTPRYLIKTRGQQVTLSCSPISGHRSVSWYQQTPGQGLQFLFEYFSETQRNKGNFPGRFSGRQFSNSRSEMNVSTLELGDSALYLCASSLTGTRRAGELFFGEGSRLTVL.

This clonotype was counted many times. The gene calls are TRBV7-8 and TRBJ2-3, with 12 bases that match TRBD2. The CDR3 extends over 15 amino acids. Germline V gene sequence: CDR1 SGHVS, CDR2 FQNEAQ. Trimming removed 5 bases from V and 1 base from J; junction bases left unmatched: 1. The CDR3 reads CASSRTSGGTDTQYF. The DNA of the CDR3 is TGTGCCAGCAGCAGGACTAGCGGGGGCACAGATACGCAGTATTTT.

This clonotype has only a few counts. J is TRBJ1-1 and V is TRBV18; D ambiguous. Trimming left V 2 bases short and J 0 bases short, with 7 bases between. From germline, CDR1 is KGHSH and CDR2 LQKENI. The CDR3 has 14 residues. The CDR3 DNA follows: TGTGCCAGCTCACCAACCTTCATGAACACTGAAGCTTTCTTT. This translates into CASSPTFMNTEAFF.

This clonotype turned up a few times. The rearrangement joins TRBV11-2 to TRBJ1-3; 8 bases are a match to TRBD1. The CDR3 sequence is 15 residues long. V shed 5 bases, J shed 5 bases, and the junction held 8 bases outside the gene matches. The germline CDR1 and CDR2 sequences are SGHAT and FQNNGV. In DNA, the CDR3 is TGTGCCAGCAGCCTAGGACAGGGAGCCCGAAACACCATATATTTT. Translation: CASSLGQGARNTIYF.

The sample holds a few counts of this clonotype. The chain joins TRBV7-9 to TRBJ1-6; D unclear. The CDR3 contains 13 residues. Germline lookup yields CDR1 SEHNR and CDR2 FQNEAQ (reference sequence). V shed 2 bases and J shed 9 bases, with 8 bases lying between them. The CDR3 sequence: CASSLNPSSPLHF. CDR3 bases: TGTGCCAGCAGCTTAAACCCTTCTTCACCCCTCCACTTT.

The rearrangement joins TRBV20-1 to TRBJ2-7; D unresolved. The CDR3 extends over 15 amino acids. Germline CDR1 reads DFQATT; CDR2 reads SNEGSKA (reference sequence). With 2 bases removed from V and 0 bases from J, the gap between germline ends came to 14 bases. CDR3 nucleotide sequence: TGCAGTGCTAGAAGGAACCCGCTTAGCTCCTACGAGCAGTACTTC. It is translated as CSARRNPLSSYEQYF.

This clonotype turned up a few times. The chain is built from TRBV25-1 and TRBJ1-1; 7 bases agree with TRBD1. Looked up from germline, CDR1 is MGHDK and CDR2 is SYGVNS. CDR3 size: 13 residues. J gave up 6 bases and V 8 bases, and 9 bases lay outside the gene matches. The CDR3 nucleotides are TGTGCCAGCGGACTGACAGGGAGAGCTGAAGCTTTCTTT. Translated: CASGLTGRAEAFF.

This clonotype was counted a few times. The chain carries TRBV7-8 and TRBJ2-7; D remains unclear. The CDR3 length is 13 residues. The germline gives CDR1 SGHVS, CDR2 FQNEAQ. Trimming took off 3 bases at V and 6 bases at J, with 12 bases between the two ends. CDR3 loop: CASSFNVVGEQYV. Written as DNA, the CDR3 is TGTGCCAGCAGCTTTAACGTAGTGGGCGAGCAGTACGTC.

This chain connects TRBV14 to TRBJ2-3; D is ambiguous. The CDR3 contains 15 residues. Trimming removed 1 base at V and 2 bases at J, with 10 bases between. Germline V gene sequence: CDR1 SGHDN, CDR2 FVKESK. This CDR3 is CASSQGLGFTDTQYF. In DNA, the CDR3 is TGTGCCAGCAGCCAAGGCCTGGGATTCACAGATACGCAGTATTTT.

This clonotype was found a few times. The genes are TRBV6-5 and TRBJ2-4; maybe TRBD1 (6 bases). Between the trimmed V and J ends, which lost 6 bases and 1 base, there was a span of 16 bases. The CDR3 spans 16 residues. Germline assignment: CDR1 MNHEY and CDR2 SVGAGI. CDR3 coding DNA: TGTGCCAGCAGCAAAAGCCTAACAGGGGCCAAAAACATTCAGTACTTC. Translation: CASSKSLTGAKNIQYF.

This clonotype was observed at least ten times. The chain links TRBV5-1 to TRBJ2-7, with D perhaps TRBD1 (6 bases). Germline V gene lookup returns CDR1 SGHRS and CDR2 YFSETQ. This CDR3 is 13 amino acids long. V was pared by 3 bases and J by 2 bases, with 9 bases between. The CDR3 sequence: CASSWDNTYEQYF. The CDR3, as DNA: TGCGCCAGCAGCTGGGACAACACCTACGAGCAGTACTTC.

The chain is built from TRBV5-1 and TRBJ1-1, with 7 bases lining up with TRBD1. The CDR3 sequence is 14 residues long. J gave up 1 base and V 3 bases, and 3 bases lay outside the gene matches. The V gene's germline CDR1 is SGHRS and CDR2 YFSETQ. The CDR3: CASSWGDRNTEAFF. CDR3 DNA sequence: TGCGCCAGCAGCTGGGGGGACAGGAACACTGAAGCTTTCTTT.

This clonotype was seen only a few times. This chain joins TRBV7-6 and TRBJ2-2, with D uncertain. The CDR3 contains 15 residues. Deletions cut 2 bases from V and 1 base from J, with 8 bases between. Germline-derived CDR1 and CDR2 are SGHVS and FNYEAQ. Written as DNA, the CDR3 is TGTGCCAGCAGCTTAAGTTGGCGGAACACCGGGGAGCTGTTTTTT. Amino acid sequence: CASSLSWRNTGELFF.